The present T cell receptor beta chain was sequenced within a study of cytomegalovirus exposure and HLA in healthy donors. Per germline, CDR1 LGHNT and CDR2 FRNRAP. J was trimmed by 2 bases and V by 3 bases; bases with no gene match: 5. The CDR3 loop spans 16 amino acids. TCRdb's copy holds only in-frame clones and misses some; the assay was immunoSEQ multiplex PCR. This sample has 250,000 to 400,000 clones; approximately 91% occur once, and the top ten carry roughly 0.96%. Sequenced material: PBMCs. The V and J genes are TRBV12-5 and TRBJ2-2; 8 nucleotides line up with TRBD2. This receptor was taken from a young man in good health and CMV-seronegative. The CDR3 loop reads CASGLSGGTNTGELFF. DNA of the CDR3: TGTGCTAGTGGTTTATCGGGAGGGACTAACACCGGGGAGCTGTTTTTT.